The next 3 T cell receptor beta chains were all read from a single sample in a study of blood T cell repertoires in COVID-19. TCRdb keeps only in-frame clones here, not all; method: immunoSEQ multiplex PCR. The sample carries over 130,000 clones, around 85% recorded once. Sequencing was performed on peripheral blood. Receptors were obtained from a man between 65 and 85 years old with acute or convalescent COVID-19.

J is TRBJ2-2 and V is TRBV5-6; no clear D gene. The CDR3 covers 15 residues. Deletions cut 4 bases from V and 3 bases from J, with 13 bases between. Germline V CDR1 and CDR2: SGHDT, YYEEEE. The DNA for the CDR3 is TGTGCCAGCAGCCCCACGAGCGCGTACACCGGGGAGCTGTTTTTT. This translates into CASSPTSAYTGELFF. The complete variable domain, with remaining parts taken from reference TRBV5-6 and TRBJ2-2, reads DAGVTQSPTHLIKTRGQQVTLRCSPKSGHDTVSWYQQALGQGPQFIFQYYEEEERQRGNFPDRFSGHQFPNYSSELNVNALLLGDSALYLCASSPTSAYTGELFFGEGSRLTVL.

This sequence joins TRBV30 and TRBJ2-6; D uncertain. The CDR3 has 14 amino acids. CDR1 is GTSNPN and CDR2 is SVGIG in the germline V gene (reference sequence). Trimming took 4 bases from V and 4 from J, leaving 11 bases between them. The CDR3 region has the DNA TGTGCCTGGAAACCCGAGACAGGGGCCAACGTCCTGACTTTC. It yields the protein CAWKPETGANVLTF.

There are a few counts of this clone. V gene TRBV6-5 combines with J gene TRBJ2-2, with D tentatively TRBD1 (5 bases). V was pared by 5 bases and J by 7 bases, with 11 bases between. The V gene's germline CDR1 is MNHEY and CDR2 SVGAGI. This CDR3 spans 13 amino acids. The CDR3 bases are TGTGCCAGCAGTCCCCTAGGGGTCGGGGAGCTGTTTTTT. Protein: CASSPLGVGELFF.